This TCR beta chain was recorded in a study of T cell repertoires in cytomegalovirus infection. Turning to the study itself: Both CMV infection and a matching HLA type were indicated by public TCR beta signatures.

Via MiXCR, TCRdb re-called the reads, giving one row per CDR3 protein. The data contain under 150,000 distinct CDR3 sequences, approximately 24% of them singletons. V dropped 4 bases and J dropped 5 bases, with 17 bases sitting between them. Germline CDR1 reads LGHDT; CDR2 reads YNNKEL (reference sequence). This CDR3 has 15 amino acids. Study outcomes and limitations: CMV-specific HLA-C-restricted TCR beta clonotypes dominated the ex vivo response.

In regard to this clonotype: Its antigen is unknown.

The origin of this receptor is a human donor in good health (CMV status not recorded). Some clones in this sample may be carry-over from other donors' samples. The sample was PBMCs, sequenced either directly or after in vitro stimulation (not recorded which). The chain employs TRBV3-1 and TRBJ2-5; D may be TRBD1 or TRBD2 (5 bases each). The CDR3 spells CASSPWDAQTETQYF. CDR3 nucleotides: TGTGCCAGCAGCCCCTGGGACGCCCAAACGGAGACCCAGTACTTC.